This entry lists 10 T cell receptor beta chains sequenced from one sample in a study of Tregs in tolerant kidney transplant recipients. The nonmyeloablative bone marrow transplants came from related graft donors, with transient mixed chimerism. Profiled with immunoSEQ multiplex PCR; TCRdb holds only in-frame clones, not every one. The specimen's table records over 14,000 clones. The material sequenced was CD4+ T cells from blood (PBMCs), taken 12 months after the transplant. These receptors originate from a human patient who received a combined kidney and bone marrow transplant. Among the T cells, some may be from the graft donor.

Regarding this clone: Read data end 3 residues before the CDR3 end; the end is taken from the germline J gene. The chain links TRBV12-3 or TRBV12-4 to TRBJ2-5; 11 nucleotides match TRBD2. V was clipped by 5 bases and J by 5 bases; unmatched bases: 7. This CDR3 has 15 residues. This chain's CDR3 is CASSPTSGSGETQYF. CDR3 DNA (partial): TGTGCCAGCAGTCCTACTAGCGGGAGCGGGGAGACC.

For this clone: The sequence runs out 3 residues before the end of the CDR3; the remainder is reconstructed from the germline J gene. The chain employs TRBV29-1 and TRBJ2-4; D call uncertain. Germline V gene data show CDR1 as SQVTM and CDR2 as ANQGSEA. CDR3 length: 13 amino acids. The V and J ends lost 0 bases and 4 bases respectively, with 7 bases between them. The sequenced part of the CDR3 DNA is TGCAGCGTTGAAGAATTCCAGAAAAACATT. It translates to CSVEEFQKNI. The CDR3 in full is CSVEEFQKNIQYF.

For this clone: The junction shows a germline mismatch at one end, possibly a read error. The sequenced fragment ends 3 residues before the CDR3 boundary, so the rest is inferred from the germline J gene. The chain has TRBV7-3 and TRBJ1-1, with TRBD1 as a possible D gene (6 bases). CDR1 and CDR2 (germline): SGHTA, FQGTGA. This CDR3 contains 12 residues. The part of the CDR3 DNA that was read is TGTACCAGCAGCCTAGGGGGAATTGAG. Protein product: CTSSLGGIE. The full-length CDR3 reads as CTSSLGGIEAFF.

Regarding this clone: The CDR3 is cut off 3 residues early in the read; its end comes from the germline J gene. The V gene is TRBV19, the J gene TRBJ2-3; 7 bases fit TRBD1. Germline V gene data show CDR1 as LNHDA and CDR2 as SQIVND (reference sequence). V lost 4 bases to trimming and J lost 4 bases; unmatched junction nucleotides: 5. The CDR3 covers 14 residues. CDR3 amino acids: CASSTTGNADTQYF. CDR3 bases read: TGTGCCAGTAGTACGACAGGGAACGCAGATACG.

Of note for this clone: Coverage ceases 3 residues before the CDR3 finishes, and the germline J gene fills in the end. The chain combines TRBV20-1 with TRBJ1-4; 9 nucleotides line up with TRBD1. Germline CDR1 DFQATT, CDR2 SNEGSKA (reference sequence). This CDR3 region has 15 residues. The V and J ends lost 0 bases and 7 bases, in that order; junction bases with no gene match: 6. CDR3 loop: CSARDAGQGGEKLFF. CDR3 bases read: TGCAGTGCTAGAGACGCGGGACAGGGCGGTGAAAAA.

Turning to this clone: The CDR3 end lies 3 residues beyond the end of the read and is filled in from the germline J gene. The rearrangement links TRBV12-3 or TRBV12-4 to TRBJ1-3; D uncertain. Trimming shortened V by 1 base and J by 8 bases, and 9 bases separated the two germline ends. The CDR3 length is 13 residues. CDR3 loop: CASSLDFVDTIYF. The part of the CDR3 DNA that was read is TGTGCCAGCAGTTTAGACTTCGTGGACACC.

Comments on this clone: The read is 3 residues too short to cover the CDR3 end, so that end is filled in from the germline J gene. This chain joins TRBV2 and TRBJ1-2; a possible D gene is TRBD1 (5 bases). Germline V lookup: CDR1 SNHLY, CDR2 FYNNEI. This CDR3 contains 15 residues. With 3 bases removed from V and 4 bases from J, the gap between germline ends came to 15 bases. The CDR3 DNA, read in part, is TGTGCCAGCAGTGACTCGACAGTGCCCGGCTATGGC. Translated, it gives CASSDSTVPGYG. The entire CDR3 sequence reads CASSDSTVPGYGYTF.

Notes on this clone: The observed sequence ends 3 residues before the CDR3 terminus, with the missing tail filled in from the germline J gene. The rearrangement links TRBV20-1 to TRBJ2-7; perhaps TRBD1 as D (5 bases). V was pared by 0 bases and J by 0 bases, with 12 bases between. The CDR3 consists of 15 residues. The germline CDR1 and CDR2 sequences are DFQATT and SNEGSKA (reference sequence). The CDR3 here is CSARDVQAFSYEQYF. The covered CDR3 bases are TGCAGTGCTAGAGATGTACAGGCCTTCTCCTACGAG.

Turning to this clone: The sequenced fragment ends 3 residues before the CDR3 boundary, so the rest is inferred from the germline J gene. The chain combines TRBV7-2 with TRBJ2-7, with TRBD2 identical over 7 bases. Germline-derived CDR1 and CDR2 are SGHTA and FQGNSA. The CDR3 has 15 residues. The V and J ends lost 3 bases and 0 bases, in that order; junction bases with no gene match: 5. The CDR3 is CASSFSGPSSYEQYF. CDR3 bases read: TGTGCCAGCAGCTTTAGCGGGCCAAGCTCCTACGAG.

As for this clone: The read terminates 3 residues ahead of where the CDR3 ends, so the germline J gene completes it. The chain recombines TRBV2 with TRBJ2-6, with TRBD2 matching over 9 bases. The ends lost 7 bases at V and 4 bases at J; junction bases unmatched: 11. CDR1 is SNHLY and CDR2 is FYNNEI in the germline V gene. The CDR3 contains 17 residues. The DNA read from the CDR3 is TGTGCCAGCACGGTAGCGGGAGTAACAGCAGGGGCCAACGTC. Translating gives CASTVAGVTAGANV. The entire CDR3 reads CASTVAGVTAGANVLTF.